A selection of T cell receptor beta chains follows, all from one sample in a study of T cells in Graves' hyperthyroidism and ophthalmopathy. TCRdb re-called the multiplex PCR reads through MiXCR, storing one row per CDR3 protein. The data contain some 570,000 distinct CDR3 sequences, about 15% of them seen just once; the ten biggest clones take up under 20%. Sequencing was done on a sample of blood. The source of these receptors is a woman younger than 30 with Graves' ophthalmopathy. Each CDR3 is given with its conserved first and last residue. The D gene is left open where the match is weak. Only part of the rows carry a size: once, few, many, or a class if the clone is expanded.

clone size: many
D gene: -
J gene: TRBJ1-1
V gene: TRBV7-8
CDR3 DNA: TGTGCCAGCGCGGGGGCGGGCACTGAAGCTTTCTTT
CDR3 protein: CASAGAGTEAFF

clone size: many
D gene: -
J gene: TRBJ1-2
V gene: TRBV28
CDR3 DNA: TGTGCCAGCGTACTAACCCAGGAGCCCTATGGCTACACCTTC
CDR3 protein: CASVLTQEPYGYTF

clone size: many
D gene: -
J gene: TRBJ1-5
V gene: TRBV3-1
CDR3 DNA: TGTGCCAGCAGCCAAGAAATGGGTTATCAGCCCCAGCATTTT
CDR3 protein: CASSQEMGYQPQHF

clone size: many
D gene: -
J gene: TRBJ1-2
V gene: TRBV10-3
CDR3 DNA: TGTGCCATCAGTGAGACCGTTTTGGATGGCTACACCTTC
CDR3 protein: CAISETVLDGYTF

clone size: many
D gene: TRBD1
J gene: TRBJ2-1
V gene: TRBV7-9
CDR3 DNA: TGTGCCAGCAGCCCGGAGACAGGGGTCTCCTACAATGAGCAGTTCTTC
CDR3 protein: CASSPETGVSYNEQFF

clone size: few
D gene: -
J gene: TRBJ2-6
V gene: TRBV19
CDR3 DNA: TGTGCCAGTAGTCACCCGTTAGGGGAGGCCAACGTCCTGACTTTC
CDR3 protein: CASSHPLGEANVLTF

clone size: few
D gene: TRBD1
J gene: TRBJ1-4
V gene: TRBV6-8
CDR3 DNA: TGTGCCAGCAGTCCCTACGGACAGGGGGGTGAAAAACTGTTTTTT
CDR3 protein: CASSPYGQGGEKLFF

clone size: few
D gene: TRBD2
J gene: TRBJ2-4
V gene: TRBV3-1
CDR3 DNA: TGTGCCAGCAGTTCCAGCGGGGCCGGCATTCAGTACTTC
CDR3 protein: CASSSSGAGIQYF

clone size: -
D gene: TRBD2
J gene: TRBJ2-3
V gene: TRBV7-3
CDR3 DNA: TGTGCCAGCAGCTTAACGTCCCATGGACTAGCGGGAGAGTCGACAGATACGCAGTATTTT
CDR3 protein: CASSLTSHGLAGESTDTQYF

clone size: many
D gene: -
J gene: TRBJ2-3
V gene: TRBV28
CDR3 DNA: TGTGCCACCTCCAATCTAGACTACAACAGACGGGGCACAGATACGCAGTATTTT
CDR3 protein: CATSNLDYNRRGTDTQYF

clone size: few
D gene: TRBD2
J gene: TRBJ2-7
V gene: TRBV20-1
CDR3 DNA: TGCAGTGCTAGAGATTCCGGGACTAGCGTTCCCTACGAGCAGTACTTC
CDR3 protein: CSARDSGTSVPYEQYF

clone size: many
D gene: TRBD2
J gene: TRBJ2-1
V gene: TRBV27
CDR3 DNA: TGTGCCAGCAGTTCTCCGACTAGCGGGAGTGGAAATGAGCAGTTCTTC
CDR3 protein: CASSSPTSGSGNEQFF

clone size: many
D gene: TRBD1
J gene: TRBJ1-5
V gene: TRBV5-6
CDR3 DNA: TGTGCCAGCAGTTACAGGGGAGTACATCAGCCCCAGCATTTT
CDR3 protein: CASSYRGVHQPQHF

clone size: -
D gene: TRBD1
J gene: TRBJ1-2
V gene: TRBV20-1
CDR3 DNA: TGCAGTGTAGAGGGGGCACATGGCTACACCTTC
CDR3 protein: CSVEGAHGYTF

clone size: many
D gene: -
J gene: TRBJ1-1
V gene: TRBV20-1
CDR3 DNA: TGCAGTGCTAGTAGGGGCTCGGGGACATTGAACACTGAAGCTTTCTTT
CDR3 protein: CSASRGSGTLNTEAFF

clone size: many
D gene: -
J gene: TRBJ1-1
V gene: TRBV12-5
CDR3 DNA: TGTGCTAGTGGCTTGGACATACGCACTGAAGCTTTCTTT
CDR3 protein: CASGLDIRTEAFF

clone size: -
D gene: -
J gene: TRBJ1-1
V gene: TRBV29-1
CDR3 DNA: TGCAGCGGCTGGACAGCTAGGAACACTGAAGCTTTCTTT
CDR3 protein: CSGWTARNTEAFF

clone size: -
D gene: -
J gene: TRBJ1-6
V gene: TRBV4-1
CDR3 DNA: TGCGCCAGCAGCCAAGCGGCCAGAAATGATTCACCCCTCCACTTT
CDR3 protein: CASSQAARNDSPLHF

clone size: many
D gene: -
J gene: TRBJ1-2
V gene: TRBV6-1
CDR3 DNA: TGTGCCAGGAGAGAACCGTTGGAGGGGCAGAACTATGGCTACACCTTC
CDR3 protein: CARREPLEGQNYGYTF

clone size: -
D gene: TRBD1
J gene: TRBJ2-3
V gene: TRBV5-1
CDR3 DNA: TGCGCCAGCAGCCAAGATCCCGGGACAGGGGGCATTACGCAGTATTTT
CDR3 protein: CASSQDPGTGGITQYF

clone size: few
D gene: -
J gene: TRBJ1-5
V gene: TRBV4-2
CDR3 DNA: TGTGCCAGCAGCCCATCTGAGAGGGGTAGCAATCAGCCCCAGCATTTT
CDR3 protein: CASSPSERGSNQPQHF

clone size: -
D gene: -
J gene: TRBJ1-4
V gene: TRBV5-1
CDR3 DNA: TGCGCCAGCAGCTTGGCAGGGAATAATGAAAAACTGTTTTTT
CDR3 protein: CASSLAGNNEKLFF